This TCR beta chain is from a study of T cells in Graves' hyperthyroidism and ophthalmopathy (dated by TCRdb to between 2018 and 2020). The study in broad terms: Peripheral blood samples were taken at initial diagnosis, before any treatment was given. According to the paper, TCR Vbeta CDR3 sequencing was carried out on around 140 peripheral blood samples, which came from approximately 43 ophthalmopathy, roughly 75 hyperthyroidism and about 17 progressor patients. Once sampling was done, hyperthyroidism patients were given methimazole at a starting dose of 30 mg daily, whereas ophthalmopathy patients were given high-dose intravenous methylprednisolone. Thyroid tissue and blood T-cell repertoires from several Graves' hyperthyroidism patients were also compared in the study. Prospective prediction of ophthalmopathy was tested in an independent validation cohort of 18 to 20 hyperthyroidism patients and 17 patients who later progressed to ophthalmopathy. The roughly 91 discovery patients were randomly divided into training and test sets at a 7:3 ratio. To identify distinguishing TCR V-J signatures, a discovery cohort of 100 or so patients was used, comprising 43 with Graves' ophthalmopathy and 57 with stable Graves' hyperthyroidism.

Moderately to severely active disease, a Clinical Activity Score of at least 3, a NOSPECS grade of at least 4, and a duration under 3 months were present in ophthalmopathy patients. Exclusion was applied to patients with uncontrolled infections, other autoimmune diseases, pregnancy or lactation. Clinical symptoms, serum thyroxine and TRAb, thyroid ultrasound, and orbital computed tomography formed the basis for the diagnoses. PBMCs were isolated from around 10 ml of fresh peripheral blood by Ficoll-Paque density gradient centrifugation. Trizol reagent was used to extract total RNA, and RNA quality was then checked on an Agilent 2100 Bioanalyzer. This clonotype was observed at least ten times. This receptor's antigen is unknown. No base quality values were provided; no much bigger clone lies one nucleotide off. Study-wide conclusions, independent of this receptor: In validation, the model predicted progression to ophthalmopathy a median of around 6.5 months before onset, with about 67% sensitivity and roughly 77% specificity. A 13 V-J signature model separated ophthalmopathy from stable hyperthyroidism, with 87.88% sensitivity and 81% to 82% specificity in cross-validation and 80%/75% in testing. No statistical method was used to fix the sample size in advance, and group allocation was not hidden from the investigators. Most expanded thyroid clonotypes (frequency above 0.001) were also detected in blood, suggesting blood repertoires may reflect thyroid immune responses.

Amplification of TCR beta CDR3 regions was carried out from RNA transcripts. The TCR CDR3 was subjected to a first round of RT-PCR using the HTBI primer set and the Qiagen OneStep RT-PCR kit. Libraries were constructed in a second round of multiplex PCR, after which size selection and purification were performed. Libraries were sequenced paired-end with 100 bp reads on an Illumina HiSeq2000. As for the original processing: SOAPnuke was used to process the raw data, removing reads that contained adapters or uncalled bases, had a mean Phred below 15, or lacked an exact match to the constant primer or identifier. High-quality paired reads were merged using COPE v1.2.5, and each unique nucleotide sequence was defined as a clonotype. MiTCR v1.1 was used to align clonotypes to the IMGT TRBV, TRBD and TRBJ reference segments. Analysis was restricted to V-J combinations with a frequency above 0.0001, which covered 99% to 99.2% of repertoires. The TCS score was defined as F50 (clonal expansion) divided by E x V (chaos), with BLOSUM62-based TCRdist calculated between CDR3 peptides within each V-J. Welch's t-statistics and random forest reduced 500 to 650 V-J features to some 14, which were used in a naive Bayes classifier (R e1071). In-frame beta chains were kept once TCRdb had trimmed the public reads at Q25 with fastp and called clones with MiXCR. Entries are consolidated by CDR3 protein sequence, retaining the most common genes and DNA. The V and J calls shown here were made by TCRdb, not taken from the authors' results. For this sample there are 500,000 to 650,000 distinct CDR3 sequences; roughly 15% appear just once. The top ten clonotypes cover around 13% of the sample.

V and J are truncated by 6 bases and 6 bases respectively, leaving an intervening sequence of 20 bases. Per the germline V gene, MNHEY is the CDR1 and SVGEGT is the CDR2. CDR3 length: 15 amino acids, cysteine to phenylalanine. The entry retains the CDR3 DNA only, 45 bases that are in frame from base 1. The TCR sequence derives from a woman in her 50s with Graves' ophthalmopathy. The sequenced sample was blood. This chain is built from TRBV6-2 or TRBV6-3 and TRBJ1-2; the D gene lacks a confident call. The bases read TGTGCCAGCAGCGACCCGGGATGGCGCGACAATGGCTACACCTTC. Protein translation: CASSDPGWRDNGYTF.